These 22 T cell receptor beta chains came from one sample sequenced in a study of CD8 T cells in ankylosing spondylitis listed by TCRdb under 2017. Library method: 5' RACE. TCRdb names Illumina HiSeq 2500 as the instrument used. The raw public reads went through TCRdb reprocessing: fastp at Q25, MiXCR clone calling, in-frame beta chains kept. Under each unique CDR3 protein, matching rows form one entry showing the most common genes and DNA. Present in this sample are over 700,000 distinct CDR3 sequences, around 19% of which were seen just once. Jointly, the top ten make up around 19% of the sample. Overall study outcomes, separate from this receptor: A TCR beta motif made up of several highly homologous amino acid variants appeared to be characteristic of blood from ankylosing spondylitis patients.

These receptors' antigens are unknown. The sequencing input was blood, either unsorted or a sorted T cell fraction (not recorded which). These receptors all come from a male donor with ankylosing spondylitis.

The chain couples TRBV20-1 to TRBJ2-5; possibly TRBD2 for D (7 bases). Germline CDR1 and CDR2: DFQATT and SNEGSKA (reference sequence). The germline V and J ends were trimmed by 6 bases and 1 base, with 9 bases remaining between them. The CDR3 runs 12 residues. The CDR3 nucleotides read TGCAGTGCCGGGGGGCTCCAAGAGACCCAGTACTTC. This codes for CSAGGLQETQYF.

This chain links TRBV29-1 with TRBJ2-5; D is possibly TRBD1 (5 bases). Germline V gene data show CDR1 as SQVTM and CDR2 as ANQGSEA. V was cut by 0 bases and J by 5 bases, with 10 bases left in between. The CDR3 has 13 residues. The CDR3 loop reads CSVEDRAHETQYF. DNA of the CDR3: TGCAGCGTTGAAGACAGGGCCCACGAGACCCAGTACTTC.

This clonotype has only a few counts. The rearrangement uses TRBV29-1 and TRBJ1-2; TRBD1 is a possible D gene (5 bases). The CDR3 is made up of 12 amino acids. Germline CDR1 SQVTM, CDR2 ANQGSEA. V was clipped by 4 bases and J by 6 bases, with 12 bases between them. The CDR3 sequence: CSVVREVNGYTF. The CDR3 DNA reads as TGCAGCGTTGTCAGGGAGGTAAATGGCTACACCTTC.

In this sample, this clonotype turned up many times. The rearrangement links TRBV5-1 to TRBJ1-6; D remains ambiguous. Between the trimmed V and J ends, which lost 6 bases and 3 bases, there was a span of 13 bases. Germline-derived CDR1 and CDR2 are SGHRS and YFSETQ. The CDR3 contains 15 residues. The CDR3 DNA reads as TGCGCCAGCACAGATTCAGGAATCTATAATTCACCCCTCCACTTT. Protein sequence: CASTDSGIYNSPLHF.

The chain uses TRBV5-1 and TRBJ2-7; TRBD1 matches 11 bases. CDR3 length: 14 amino acids. CDR1 SGHRS and CDR2 YFSETQ come from the germline V gene. The trim removed 3 bases at V and 8 bases at J, leaving 7 bases unmatched. CDR3 nucleotides: TGCGCCAGCAGCTCCGGGGACAGGGGGATGCAGCAGTACTTC. It yields the protein CASSSGDRGMQQYF.

This clonotype occurred many times. The V call is TRBV20-1, the J call TRBJ2-5; D unresolved. V gave up 4 bases and J gave up 0 bases, with 9 bases separating them. This CDR3 is 13 amino acids long. CDR1 is DFQATT and CDR2 is SNEGSKA in the germline V gene (reference sequence). The CDR3: CSAKTPYQETQYF. The CDR3 DNA is TGCAGTGCTAAAACGCCCTACCAAGAGACCCAGTACTTC.

This clonotype was counted only a few times. The V gene is TRBV7-3, the J gene TRBJ2-1; 9 bases are shared with TRBD2. Looked up from germline, CDR1 is SGHTA and CDR2 is FQGTGA. Germline trimming cut 2 bases from V and 4 bases from J; bases unmatched to any gene: 3. The CDR3 extends over 15 amino acids. The CDR3 DNA is TGTGCCAGCAGCTTACGAGCGGGGGGTTACAATGAGCAGTTCTTC. This gives the protein CASSLRAGGYNEQFF.

This sequence joins TRBV29-1 and TRBJ1-1; no reliable D call. V was clipped by 0 bases and J by 4 bases, with 15 bases between them. The CDR3 extends over 15 amino acids. CDR1 is SQVTM and CDR2 is ANQGSEA in the germline V gene. The CDR3 nucleotides are TGCAGCGTTGAAGATCCGGCTCTATGGGGCACTGAAGCTTTCTTT. Translating it yields CSVEDPALWGTEAFF.

The genes are TRBV6-2 or TRBV6-3 and TRBJ2-1; 12 bases map to TRBD2. Per the germline V gene, CDR1 is MNHEY and CDR2 is SVGEGT. The trim removed 4 bases at V and 0 bases at J, leaving 13 bases unmatched. The CDR3 covers 20 residues. CDR3 amino acids: CASSSLSSGGAKPSYNEQFF. CDR3 DNA: TGTGCCAGCAGTTCCTTATCTAGCGGGGGGGCTAAACCCTCCTACAATGAGCAGTTCTTC.

This clonotype was found a few times. The V and J genes are TRBV2 and TRBJ1-1; perhaps TRBD1 as D (6 bases). In germline, CDR1 is SNHLY, CDR2 FYNNEI. V shed 4 bases and J shed 3 bases, with 9 bases lying between them. This CDR3 spans 13 amino acids. The CDR3 coding sequence is TGTGCCAGCAGTGGGGGGCCTCACACTGAAGCTTTCTTT. Amino acid sequence: CASSGGPHTEAFF.

This clonotype was detected only a few times. The CDR3 region has the DNA TGTGCCAGCAGCTCGGGACCGGCGGGCAATCAGCCCCAGCATTTT. It codes for CASSSGPAGNQPQHF. The genes are TRBV12-3 or TRBV12-4 and TRBJ1-5; a weak D match, TRBD1 (5 bases). V lost 6 bases and J lost 2, with 14 bases in between. This CDR3 contains 15 residues.

There are a few counts of this clonotype. The chain recombines TRBV6-6 with TRBJ1-2; no reliable D call. The V gene's germline CDR1 is MNHNY and CDR2 SVGAGI (reference sequence). Between the trimmed V and J ends, which lost 6 bases and 13 bases, there was a span of 15 bases. The CDR3 consists of 11 residues. The CDR3 DNA sequence: TGTGCCAGCAGCCAACAACACGGGCCCACCTTC. It translates to CASSQQHGPTF.

The chain is built from TRBV5-6 and TRBJ1-2, with D uncertain. Germline V CDR1 and CDR2: SGHDT, YYEEEE. Trimming removed 0 bases at V and 3 bases at J, with 9 bases between. The CDR3 runs to 14 residues. The CDR3 DNA sequence: TGTGCCAGCAGCTTGGGAGGGCGGTACTATGGCTACACCTTC. Translated, it gives CASSLGGRYYGYTF. Complete variable domain (other parts from reference TRBV5-6 and TRBJ1-2): DAGVTQSPTHLIKTRGQQVTLRCSPKSGHDTVSWYQQALGQGPQFIFQYYEEEERQRGNFPDRFSGHQFPNYSSELNVNALLLGDSALYLCASSLGGRYYGYTFGSGTRLTVV.

In its sample, this clonotype was seen a few times. J is TRBJ1-2 and V is TRBV27; D perhaps matches TRBD1 (6 bases). The CDR3 covers 16 residues. Trimming removed 0 bases at V and 8 bases at J, with 19 bases between. Germline V gene data show CDR1 as MNHEY and CDR2 as SMNVEV (reference sequence). CDR3 nucleotide sequence: TGTGCCAGCAGTTTATCGTCTTGGGCAGGGGCTGGCGGCTACACCTTC. Protein product: CASSLSSWAGAGGYTF.

This sequence joins TRBV28 and TRBJ2-1; D not certain. Germline CDR1 MDHEN, CDR2 SYDVKM. The germline V and J ends were trimmed by 3 bases and 2 bases, with 8 bases remaining between them. CDR3 length equals 14 residues. The CDR3 DNA follows: TGTGCCAGCAGTTTGTTTGCGGCCTACAATGAGCAGTTCTTC. Its translation is CASSLFAAYNEQFF.

CDR3 region: CASSLTAGGYGYTF. Written as DNA, the CDR3 is TGTGCCAGCAGCCTCACCGCCGGGGGCTATGGCTACACCTTC. The gene calls are TRBV11-2 and TRBJ1-2, with D possibly matching TRBD1 (5 bases). The germline CDR1 and CDR2 sequences are SGHAT and FQNNGV. The CDR3 sequence is 14 residues long. Trimming removed 5 bases at V and 4 bases at J, with 14 bases between.

This clonotype appeared a few times. The chain has TRBV4-2 and TRBJ1-2, with no clear D. Germline loops: CDR1 LGHNA, CDR2 YNFKEQ. CDR3 length equals 16 residues. V lost 3 bases to trimming and J lost 8 bases, with 22 bases between them. CDR3 residues: CASSHHSREKREGYTF. As DNA, the CDR3 is TGTGCCAGCAGCCATCACTCCCGGGAAAAAAGAGAGGGCTACACCTTC.

This rearrangement joins TRBV20-1 to TRBJ2-7, with unresolved D. Germline lookup yields CDR1 DFQATT and CDR2 SNEGSKA (reference sequence). CDR3 length equals 11 residues. Between the trimmed V and J ends, which lost 6 bases and 7 bases, there was a span of 13 bases. CDR3 region: CSAKPVIEQYF. The CDR3 bases are TGCAGTGCCAAACCCGTCATTGAGCAGTACTTC.

The chain carries TRBV12-3 or TRBV12-4 and TRBJ1-2; D is uncertain. This CDR3 contains 11 residues. V was pared by 11 bases and J by 6 bases, with 13 bases between. The CDR3, as DNA: TGTGCCCTACTCCACGGAAATGGCTACACCTTC. Its protein product is CALLHGNGYTF.

The CDR3 protein is CASSSAGLAGGTGELFF. The CDR3, as DNA: TGTGCCAGCAGCTCGGCGGGACTAGCGGGGGGCACCGGGGAGCTGTTTTTT. V gene TRBV7-2 combines with J gene TRBJ2-2; TRBD2 matches at 15 bases. CDR3 size: 17 residues. The germline V gene encodes CDR1 SGHTA and CDR2 FQGNSA. The junction had 4 bases not matched to a gene; V was cut back by 4 bases and J by 4 bases.

This clonotype turned up a few times. The chain links TRBV5-1 to TRBJ1-1; tentative D call: TRBD1 (5 bases). Trimming removed 0 bases from V and 1 base from J, with 10 bases in between. CDR3 length: 15 amino acids. CDR1 is SGHRS, CDR2 YFSETQ, per germline. CDR3 protein: CASSLEVGGNTEAFF. The CDR3 DNA is TGCGCCAGCAGCTTGGAGGTGGGGGGGAACACTGAAGCTTTCTTT.

This clonotype appeared a few times. The chain employs TRBV30 and TRBJ1-2; no firm D call. Trimming took off 1 base at V and 0 bases at J, with 18 bases between the two ends. The CDR3 sequence is 17 residues long. Germline values: CDR1 GTSNPN, CDR2 SVGIG (reference sequence). The CDR3 loop reads CAWSEKPPGGTNYGYTF. In nucleotides, the CDR3 is TGTGCCTGGAGTGAGAAACCCCCAGGTGGTACTAACTATGGCTACACCTTC.